These 20 T cell receptor beta chains were all obtained from the same sample, sequenced in a study of blood T cell repertoires in COVID-19. The table came from immunoSEQ multiplex PCR; TCRdb's copy has only in-frame clones and leaves some out. This repertoire shows over 200,000 clones, 80% to 95% found once; its top ten account for around 0.84%. Sequences were obtained from peripheral blood. The receptors shown here come from a man in his sixties with COVID-19, enrolled during active disease.

The genes are TRBV4-2 and TRBJ1-1, with D possibly TRBD1 on 5 matching bases. The V gene lost 3 bases and the J gene lost 6 bases, with 17 bases spanning the gap. The CDR3 consists of 15 residues. Germline CDR1 reads LGHNA; CDR2 reads YNFKEQ. The CDR3 DNA is TGTGCCAGCAGCCAGTGGGGCATGAGGACCGCTGAAGCTTTCTTT. Amino acids: CASSQWGMRTAEAFF.

The rearrangement uses TRBV27 and TRBJ1-1, with 9 positions matching TRBD1. Unmatched junction bases numbered 10, after V lost 4 bases and J lost 7 bases. CDR1 and CDR2 (germline): MNHEY, SMNVEV (reference sequence). CDR3 length equals 15 residues. The CDR3 loop is CASSSWTGASGEAFF. DNA of the CDR3: TGTGCCAGCAGTTCCTGGACAGGGGCCTCGGGTGAAGCTTTCTTT.

The sample holds a few counts of this clone. J is TRBJ1-2 and V is TRBV10-3, with D perhaps matching TRBD1 (5 bases). Trimming removed 4 bases at V and 8 bases at J, with 14 bases between. This CDR3 contains 13 residues. CDR1 ENHRY and CDR2 SYGVKD come from the germline V gene. The CDR3 bases are TGTGCCATCAGTGGGGGCCCGGGGGAGGGCTACACCTTC. This encodes CAISGGPGEGYTF.

This clone was found a few times. The rearrangement uses TRBV27 and TRBJ1-4, with D perhaps matching TRBD1 (5 bases). V was cut by 3 bases and J by 8 bases, with 13 bases left in between. Germline V lookup: CDR1 MNHEY, CDR2 SMNVEV (reference sequence). The CDR3 is 14 amino acids. The CDR3 sequence is CASSLIGGEEKLFF. In DNA, the CDR3 is TGTGCCAGCAGTTTGATCGGGGGTGAAGAAAAACTGTTTTTT.

The chain uses TRBV11-1 and TRBJ2-2; TRBD1 might be the D (6 bases). V was cut by 5 bases and J by 1 base, with 14 bases left in between. Germline CDR1 reads SGHAT; CDR2 reads FQDESV (reference sequence). CDR3 size: 16 residues. CDR3 coding DNA: TGTGCCAGCAGCGGGAACAGGGTGTTGAACACCGGGGAGCTGTTTTTT. Translation gives CASSGNRVLNTGELFF.

This rearrangement joins TRBV7-2 to TRBJ1-1; maybe TRBD1 (5 bases). The CDR3 has 15 residues. The V gene's germline CDR1 is SGHTA and CDR2 FQGNSA. The germline V and J ends were trimmed by 3 bases and 3 bases, with 14 bases remaining between them. The CDR3 DNA sequence: TGTGCCAGCAGCTTCCTCTTAGGGGCGGACACTGAAGCTTTCTTT. As protein: CASSFLLGADTEAFF.

The gene calls are TRBV2 and TRBJ2-7; 13 bases agree with TRBD2. Germline values: CDR1 SNHLY, CDR2 FYNNEI. This CDR3 has 14 residues. Unmatched junction bases numbered 6, after V lost 7 bases and J lost 6 bases. The DNA of the CDR3 is TGTGCCAGCAAAGGGACTAGCGGGGCATCCGAGCAGTACTTC. This translates into CASKGTSGASEQYF.

The chain links TRBV6-1 to TRBJ2-1; D may be TRBD1 (5 bases). This CDR3 has 15 amino acids. Trimming stripped 2 bases from V and 6 bases from J, with 14 bases between. Germline CDR1 and CDR2: MNHNS and SASEGT. CDR3 DNA: TGTGCCAGCAGTGAATTTAGGGCAGGGATCAATGAGCAGTTCTTC. As protein: CASSEFRAGINEQFF.

A single count supports this clone. J is TRBJ2-2 and V is TRBV7-6; TRBD2 matches at 8 bases. Losses at the gene ends were 1 base for V and 6 bases for J; bases not matched to a gene: 4. CDR1 is SGHVS and CDR2 is FNYEAQ in the germline V gene. The CDR3 covers 15 residues. CDR3 in amino acids: CASSLDRSGAGELFF. CDR3 nucleotide sequence: TGTGCCAGCAGCTTAGATCGTAGCGGGGCCGGGGAGCTGTTTTTT.

V and J are TRBV6-5 and TRBJ1-2, with D tentatively TRBD1 (5 bases). V was cut by 5 bases and J by 5 bases, with 18 bases left in between. The CDR3 spans 15 residues. In germline, CDR1 is MNHEY, CDR2 SVGAGI. CDR3 protein: CASSKKKGKGYGYTF. CDR3 in DNA: TGTGCCAGCAGTAAGAAAAAGGGGAAGGGTTATGGCTACACCTTC.

The rearrangement uses TRBV5-5 and TRBJ1-5; 10 nucleotides align to TRBD1. Trimming removed 4 bases from V and 7 bases from J; junction bases left unmatched: 11. Germline values: CDR1 SGHKS, CDR2 YYEKEE (reference sequence). CDR3 length equals 16 residues. The CDR3 protein is CASSPRQGAGRQPQHF. Here the CDR3 DNA reads TGTGCCAGCAGCCCACGACAGGGGGCGGGCAGACAGCCCCAGCATTTT.

This clone appeared a few times. The genes are TRBV6-1 and TRBJ1-5; D is unresolved. The V gene's germline CDR1 is MNHNS and CDR2 SASEGT. Trimming pared 0 bases from V and 11 bases from J, leaving 11 bases between. This CDR3 has 13 residues. The CDR3 here is CASSEARGRSQHF. The CDR3 nucleotides are TGTGCCAGCAGTGAAGCGAGAGGGCGATCCCAGCATTTT.

The V call is TRBV5-1, the J call TRBJ1-2, with D maybe TRBD1 (5 bases). The CDR3 consists of 13 residues. Deletions cut 0 bases from V and 8 bases from J, with 11 bases between. Germline-derived CDR1 and CDR2 are SGHRS and YFSETQ. In nucleotides, the CDR3 is TGCGCCAGCAGCTTGGAGCAGGGCCTAGGCTACACCTTC. It specifies CASSLEQGLGYTF.

This chain connects TRBV6-5 to TRBJ1-4, with 8 bases fitting TRBD1. CDR1 and CDR2 (germline): MNHEY, SVGAGI. Trimming removed 6 bases from V and 8 bases from J; junction bases left unmatched: 8. The CDR3 consists of 14 residues. CDR3 protein: CASSQLGQEEKLFF. The CDR3 DNA reads as TGTGCCAGCAGCCAGCTGGGACAGGAAGAAAAACTGTTTTTT.

This rearrangement joins TRBV5-5 to TRBJ1-2, with D tentatively TRBD1 (5 bases). In germline, CDR1 is SGHKS, CDR2 YYEKEE (reference sequence). Trimming shortened V by 0 bases and J by 9 bases, and 6 bases separated the two germline ends. This CDR3 contains 11 residues. CDR3 sequence reads: CASSLEGRYTF. CDR3 in DNA: TGTGCCAGCAGCTTGGAGGGGCGCTACACCTTC.

V usage is TRBV2 and J usage is TRBJ2-5, with TRBD2 matching over 7 bases. Germline assignment: CDR1 SNHLY and CDR2 FYNNEI. This CDR3 comprises 15 residues. After removal of 7 bases from V and 0 bases from J, the junction contained 8 bases not matched to a gene. The CDR3, as DNA: TGTGCCAGCACCCCGGGGAGGGTAGACCAAGAGACCCAGTACTTC. Translation: CASTPGRVDQETQYF.

This chain connects TRBV7-8 to TRBJ2-1; 7 bases fit TRBD2. This CDR3 has 14 residues. Germline CDR1 reads SGHVS; CDR2 reads FQNEAQ. The V gene end was trimmed by 6 bases and the J gene end by 9 bases; junction bases not matched to a gene: 11. The CDR3 here is CASSSYGGFGEQFF. The DNA of the CDR3 is TGTGCCAGCAGTTCATACGGGGGGTTTGGTGAGCAGTTCTTC.

V gene TRBV5-1 combines with J gene TRBJ2-3, with 9 nucleotides matching TRBD2. The CDR3 totals 17 residues. Trimming removed 4 bases from V and 0 bases from J; junction bases left unmatched: 9. CDR1 and CDR2 (germline): SGHRS, YFSETQ. The CDR3 sequence: CASSRGAGGPSTDTQYF. The CDR3 coding sequence is TGCGCCAGCAGCCGAGGGGCGGGAGGGCCGAGCACAGATACGCAGTATTTT.

The genes are TRBV5-1 and TRBJ1-6; D might be TRBD1 (6 bases). V lost 2 bases and J lost 9, with 18 bases in between. This CDR3 has 16 amino acids. The germline CDR1 and CDR2 sequences are SGHRS and YFSETQ. CDR3 DNA: TGCGCCAGCAGCTTATACGACAGGCCGGGGAGTTCACCCCTCCACTTT. This gives the protein CASSLYDRPGSSPLHF.

The chain has TRBV12-5 and TRBJ2-1; 9 positions match TRBD2. Germline CDR1 is LGHNT and CDR2 is FRNRAP. There are 15 residues in the CDR3. With 0 bases clipped from V and 9 bases from J, the junction kept 6 bases outside the gene matches. In DNA form, the CDR3 reads TGTGCTAGTGGTTTGGTAATTAGCGGGAGCACTGAGCAGTTCTTC. Encoded protein: CASGLVISGSTEQFF.